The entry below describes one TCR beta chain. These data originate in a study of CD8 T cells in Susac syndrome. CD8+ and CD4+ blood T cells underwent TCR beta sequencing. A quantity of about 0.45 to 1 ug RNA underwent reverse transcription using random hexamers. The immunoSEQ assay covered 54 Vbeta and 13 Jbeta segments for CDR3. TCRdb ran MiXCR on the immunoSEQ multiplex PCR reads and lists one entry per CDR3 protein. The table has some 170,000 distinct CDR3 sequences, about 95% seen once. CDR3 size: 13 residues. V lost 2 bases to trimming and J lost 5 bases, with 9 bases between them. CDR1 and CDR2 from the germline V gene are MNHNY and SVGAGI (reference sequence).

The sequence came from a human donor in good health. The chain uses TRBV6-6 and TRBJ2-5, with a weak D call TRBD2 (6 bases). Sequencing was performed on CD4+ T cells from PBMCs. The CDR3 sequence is CASSYDGTETQYF. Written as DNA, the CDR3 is TGTGCCAGCAGTTACGATGGGACTGAGACCCAGTACTTC.